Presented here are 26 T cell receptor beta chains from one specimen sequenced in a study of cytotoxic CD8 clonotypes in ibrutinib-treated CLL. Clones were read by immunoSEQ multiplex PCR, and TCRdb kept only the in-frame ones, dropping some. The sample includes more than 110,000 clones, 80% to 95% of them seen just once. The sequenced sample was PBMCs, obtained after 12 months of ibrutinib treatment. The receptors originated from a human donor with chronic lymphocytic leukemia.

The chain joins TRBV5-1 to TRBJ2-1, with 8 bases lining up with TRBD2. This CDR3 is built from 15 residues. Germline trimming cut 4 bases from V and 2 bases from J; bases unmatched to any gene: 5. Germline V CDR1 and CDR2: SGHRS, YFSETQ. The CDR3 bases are TGCGCCAGCAGCCTACAAGCGGGGGCCTACAATGAGCAGTTCTTC. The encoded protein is CASSLQAGAYNEQFF.

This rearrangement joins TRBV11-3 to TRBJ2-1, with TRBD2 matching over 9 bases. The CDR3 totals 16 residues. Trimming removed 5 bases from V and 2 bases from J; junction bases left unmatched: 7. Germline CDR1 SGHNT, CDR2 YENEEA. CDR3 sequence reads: CASSRSGSAAYNEQFF. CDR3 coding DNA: TGTGCCAGCAGCCGTAGCGGGAGTGCTGCCTACAATGAGCAGTTCTTC. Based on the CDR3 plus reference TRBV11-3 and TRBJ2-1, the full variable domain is EAGVVQSPRYKIIEKKQPVAFWCNPISGHNTLYWYLQNLGQGPELLIRYENEEAVDDSQLPKDRFSAERLKGVDSTLKIQPAELGDSAVYLCASSRSGSAAYNEQFFGPGTRLTVL.

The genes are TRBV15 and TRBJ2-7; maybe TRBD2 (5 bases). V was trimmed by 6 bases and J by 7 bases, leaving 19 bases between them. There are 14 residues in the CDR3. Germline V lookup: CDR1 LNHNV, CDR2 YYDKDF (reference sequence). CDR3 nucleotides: TGTGCCACCAGAGATCTGCCCGACCGCGGGGAGCAGTACTTC. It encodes CATRDLPDRGEQYF.

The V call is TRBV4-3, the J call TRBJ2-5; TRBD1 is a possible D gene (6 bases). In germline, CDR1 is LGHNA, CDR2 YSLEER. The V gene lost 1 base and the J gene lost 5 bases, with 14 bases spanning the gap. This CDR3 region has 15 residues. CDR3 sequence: CASSQGWGRGETQYF. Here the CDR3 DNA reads TGCGCCAGCAGCCAAGGGTGGGGGCGCGGGGAGACCCAGTACTTC.

The DNA for the CDR3 is TGTGCCAGCAGCCCCCGACTAGAGGTTTACGAGCAGTACTTC. Translating it yields CASSPRLEVYEQYF. V gene TRBV11-2 combines with J gene TRBJ2-7, with D maybe TRBD2 (6 bases). Germline assignment: CDR1 SGHAT and CDR2 FQNNGV. CDR3 length: 14 amino acids. Trimming took 5 bases from V and 4 from J, leaving 15 bases between them.

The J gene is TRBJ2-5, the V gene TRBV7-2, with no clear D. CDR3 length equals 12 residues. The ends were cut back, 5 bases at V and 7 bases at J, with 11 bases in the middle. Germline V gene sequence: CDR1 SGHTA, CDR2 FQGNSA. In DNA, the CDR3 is TGTGCCAGCAGCGAGTGGCCCCGGACCCAGTACTTC. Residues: CASSEWPRTQYF. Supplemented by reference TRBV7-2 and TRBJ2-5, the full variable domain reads GAGVSQSPSNKVTEKGKDVELRCDPISGHTALYWYRQSLGQGLEFLIYFQGNSAPDKSGLPSDRFSAERTGGSVSTLTIQRTQQEDSAVYLCASSEWPRTQYFGPGTRLLVL.

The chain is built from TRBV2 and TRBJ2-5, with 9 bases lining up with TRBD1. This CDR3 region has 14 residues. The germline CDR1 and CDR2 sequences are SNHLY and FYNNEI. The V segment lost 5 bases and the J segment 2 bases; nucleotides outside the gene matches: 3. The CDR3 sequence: CASSTGTGQETQYF. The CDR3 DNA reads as TGTGCCAGCAGTACCGGGACAGGGCAAGAGACCCAGTACTTC.

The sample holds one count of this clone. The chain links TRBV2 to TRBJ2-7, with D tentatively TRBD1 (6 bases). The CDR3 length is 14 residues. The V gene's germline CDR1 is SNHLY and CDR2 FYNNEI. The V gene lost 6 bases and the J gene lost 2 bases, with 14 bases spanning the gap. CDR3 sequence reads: CASRLSGVTYEQYF. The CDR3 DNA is TGTGCCAGCAGACTCTCAGGGGTTACCTACGAGCAGTACTTC.

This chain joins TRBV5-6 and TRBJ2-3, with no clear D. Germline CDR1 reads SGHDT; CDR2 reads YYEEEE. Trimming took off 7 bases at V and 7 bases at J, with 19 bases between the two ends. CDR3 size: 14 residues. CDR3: CASGLVTTPHTQYF. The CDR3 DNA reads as TGTGCCAGCGGCCTTGTTACTACACCCCATACGCAGTATTTT.

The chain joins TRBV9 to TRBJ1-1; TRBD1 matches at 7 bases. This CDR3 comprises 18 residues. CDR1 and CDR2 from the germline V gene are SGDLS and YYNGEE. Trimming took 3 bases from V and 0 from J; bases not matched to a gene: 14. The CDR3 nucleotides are TGTGCCAGCAGCGCCGGATGGGACAGATTAGAAATGAACACTGAAGCTTTCTTT. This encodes CASSAGWDRLEMNTEAFF.

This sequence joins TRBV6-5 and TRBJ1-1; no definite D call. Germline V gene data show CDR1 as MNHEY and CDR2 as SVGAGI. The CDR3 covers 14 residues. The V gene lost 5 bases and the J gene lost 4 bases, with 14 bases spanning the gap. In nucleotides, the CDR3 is TGTGCCAGCAGTCCCCAGGAGGAAATCACTGAAGCTTTCTTT. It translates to CASSPQEEITEAFF.

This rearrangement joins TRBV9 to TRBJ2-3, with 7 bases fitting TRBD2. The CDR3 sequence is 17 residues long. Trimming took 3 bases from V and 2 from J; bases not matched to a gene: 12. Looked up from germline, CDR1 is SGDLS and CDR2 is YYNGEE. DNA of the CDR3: TGTGCCAGCAGCGCCTCGGAGGCTAGCGGATACACAGATACGCAGTATTTT. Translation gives CASSASEASGYTDTQYF.

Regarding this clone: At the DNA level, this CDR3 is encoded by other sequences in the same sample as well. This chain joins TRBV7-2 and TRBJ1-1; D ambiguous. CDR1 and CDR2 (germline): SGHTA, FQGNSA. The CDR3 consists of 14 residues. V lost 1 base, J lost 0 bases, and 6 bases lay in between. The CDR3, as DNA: TGTGCCAGCAGCTTAGTGGGAATGAACACTGAAGCTTTCTTT. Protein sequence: CASSLVGMNTEAFF. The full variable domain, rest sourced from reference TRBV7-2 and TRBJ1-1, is GAGVSQSPSNKVTEKGKDVELRCDPISGHTALYWYRQSLGQGLEFLIYFQGNSAPDKSGLPSDRFSAERTGGSVSTLTIQRTQQEDSAVYLCASSLVGMNTEAFFGQGTRLTVV.

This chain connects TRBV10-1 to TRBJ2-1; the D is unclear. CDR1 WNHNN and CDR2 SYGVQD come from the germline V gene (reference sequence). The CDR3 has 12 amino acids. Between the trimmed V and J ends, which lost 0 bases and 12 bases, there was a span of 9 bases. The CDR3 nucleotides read TGCGCCAGCAGTGAGTCAAAAGGTTGGCAGTTCTTC. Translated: CASSESKGWQFF.

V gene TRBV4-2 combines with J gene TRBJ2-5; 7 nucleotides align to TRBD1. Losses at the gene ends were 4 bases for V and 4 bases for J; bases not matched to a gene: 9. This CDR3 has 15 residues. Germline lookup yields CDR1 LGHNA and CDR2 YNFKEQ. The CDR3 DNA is TGTGCCAGCAGCCCCCCCGACAGGGATCGAGAGACCCAGTACTTC. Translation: CASSPPDRDRETQYF.

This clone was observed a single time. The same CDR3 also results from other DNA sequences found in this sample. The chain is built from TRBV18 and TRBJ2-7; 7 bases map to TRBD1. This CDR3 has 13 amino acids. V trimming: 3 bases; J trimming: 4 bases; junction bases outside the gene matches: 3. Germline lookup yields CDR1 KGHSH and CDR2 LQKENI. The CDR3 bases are TGTGCCAGCTCACCCCCACAGGGGTACGAGCAGTACTTC. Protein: CASSPPQGYEQYF.

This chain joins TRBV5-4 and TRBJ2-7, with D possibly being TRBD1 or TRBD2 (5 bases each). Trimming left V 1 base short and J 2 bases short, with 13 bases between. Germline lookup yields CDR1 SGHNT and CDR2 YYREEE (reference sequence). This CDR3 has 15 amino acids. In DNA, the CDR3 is TGTGCCAGCAGCTTGTCGGGCCTGGGGGCCTACGAGCAGTACTTC. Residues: CASSLSGLGAYEQYF.

DNA of the CDR3: TGTGCCAGCAGCTCACAGGTGATAGACACTGAAGCTTTCTTT. Its protein product is CASSSQVIDTEAFF. The V and J genes are TRBV7-3 and TRBJ1-1, with D maybe TRBD1 (5 bases). Trimming shortened V by 4 bases and J by 3 bases, and 12 bases separated the two germline ends. This CDR3 contains 14 residues. Germline V gene sequence: CDR1 SGHTA, CDR2 FQGTGA.

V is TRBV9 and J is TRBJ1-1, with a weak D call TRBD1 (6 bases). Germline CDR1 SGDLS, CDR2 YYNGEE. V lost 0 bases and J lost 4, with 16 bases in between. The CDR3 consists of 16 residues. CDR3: CASSVAFGQGSTEAFF. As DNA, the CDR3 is TGTGCCAGCAGCGTAGCTTTCGGGCAGGGGAGCACTGAAGCTTTCTTT.

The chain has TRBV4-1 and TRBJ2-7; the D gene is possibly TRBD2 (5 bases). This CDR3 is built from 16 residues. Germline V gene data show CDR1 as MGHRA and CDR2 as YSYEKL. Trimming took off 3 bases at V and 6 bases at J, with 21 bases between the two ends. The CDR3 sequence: CASSQQSGKPRLEQYF. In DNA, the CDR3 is TGCGCCAGCAGCCAGCAATCCGGGAAACCCCGCCTCGAGCAGTACTTC.

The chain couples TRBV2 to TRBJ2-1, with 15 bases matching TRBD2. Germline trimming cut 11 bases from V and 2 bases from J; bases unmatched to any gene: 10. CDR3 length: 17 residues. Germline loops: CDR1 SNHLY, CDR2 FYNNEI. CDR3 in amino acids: CAVKGLAGGGAYNEQFF. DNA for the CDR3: TGTGCCGTAAAGGGACTAGCGGGAGGTGGGGCCTACAATGAGCAGTTCTTC. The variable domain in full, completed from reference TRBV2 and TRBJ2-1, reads EPEVTQTPSHQVTQMGQEVILRCVPISNHLYFYWYRQILGQKVEFLVSFYNNEISEKSEIFDDQFSVERPDGSNFTLKIRSTKLEDSAMYFCAVKGLAGGGAYNEQFFGPGTRLTVL.

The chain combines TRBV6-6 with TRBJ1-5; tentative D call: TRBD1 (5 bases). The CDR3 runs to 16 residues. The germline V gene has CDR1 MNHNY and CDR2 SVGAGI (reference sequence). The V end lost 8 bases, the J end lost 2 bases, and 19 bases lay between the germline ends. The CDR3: CASQTGVRGGNQPQHF. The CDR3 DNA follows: TGTGCCAGCCAGACGGGGGTTAGAGGGGGCAATCAGCCCCAGCATTTT.

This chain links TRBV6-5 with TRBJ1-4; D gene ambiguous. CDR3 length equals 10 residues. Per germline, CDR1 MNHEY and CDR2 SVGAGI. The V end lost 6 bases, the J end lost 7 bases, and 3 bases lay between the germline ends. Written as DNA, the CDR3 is TGTGCCAGCAGAGGTGAAAAACTGTTTTTT. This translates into CASRGEKLFF.

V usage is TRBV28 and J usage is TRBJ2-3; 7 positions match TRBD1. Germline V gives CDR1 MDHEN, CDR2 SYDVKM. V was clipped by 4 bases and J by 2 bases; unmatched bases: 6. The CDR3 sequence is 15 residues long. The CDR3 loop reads CASSYGTDYTDTQYF. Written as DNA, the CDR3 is TGTGCCAGCAGTTACGGGACAGACTACACAGATACGCAGTATTTT. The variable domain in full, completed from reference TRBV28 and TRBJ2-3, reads DVKVTQSSRYLVKRTGEKVFLECVQDMDHENMFWYRQDPGLGLRLIYFSYDVKMKEKGDIPEGYSVSREKKERFSLILESASTNQTSMYLCASSYGTDYTDTQYFGPGTRLTVL.

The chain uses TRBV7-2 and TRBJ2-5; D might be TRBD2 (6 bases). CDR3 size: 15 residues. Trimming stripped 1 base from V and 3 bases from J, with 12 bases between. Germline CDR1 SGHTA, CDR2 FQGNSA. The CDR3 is CASSLVATGEETQYF. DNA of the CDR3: TGTGCCAGCAGCTTAGTGGCGACGGGAGAAGAGACCCAGTACTTC. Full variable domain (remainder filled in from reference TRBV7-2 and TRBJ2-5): GAGVSQSPSNKVTEKGKDVELRCDPISGHTALYWYRQSLGQGLEFLIYFQGNSAPDKSGLPSDRFSAERTGGSVSTLTIQRTQQEDSAVYLCASSLVATGEETQYFGPGTRLLVL.

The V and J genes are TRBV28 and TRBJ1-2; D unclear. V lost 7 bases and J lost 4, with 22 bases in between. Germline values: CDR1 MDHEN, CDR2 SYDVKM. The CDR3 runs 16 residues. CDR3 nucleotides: TGTGCCAGCACCTCCCCCCCAGACCTGACAAGCTATGGCTACACCTTC. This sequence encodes CASTSPPDLTSYGYTF.